The 20 T cell receptor beta chains presented below share a single source sample, sequenced in a study of circulating CD8 cells and anti-PD-1 response in melanoma. The QIAseq Immune Repertoire TCR panel built the libraries from roughly 15 ng of total RNA. TCRdb re-called the reads through MiXCR, storing one row per CDR3 protein. The repertoire holds about 2,000 distinct CDR3 sequences, 7.2% seen once, with about 8.1% in the top ten. Live CD3+CD8+TCRalphabeta+ cells were sorted into four subsets by PD-1 and/or TIGIT. The starting material was CD8+ T cells from PBMCs, obtained at baseline or after one month of anti-PD-1 therapy (not recorded which). The receptors were gathered from a human donor with melanoma.

In its sample, this clonotype ranks as medium-sized. DNA for the CDR3: TGTGCCAGCAGTTTTACGGGGCAAGAGACCCAGTACTTC. Translated: CASSFTGQETQYF. The chain joins TRBV28 to TRBJ2-5; perhaps TRBD2 as D (5 bases). V lost 3 bases and J lost 2, with 7 bases in between. This CDR3 has 13 amino acids. The germline V gene has CDR1 MDHEN and CDR2 SYDVKM. The full variable domain, rest sourced from reference TRBV28 and TRBJ2-5, is DVKVTQSSRYLVKRTGEKVFLECVQDMDHENMFWYRQDPGLGLRLIYFSYDVKMKEKGDIPEGYSVSREKKERFSLILESASTNQTSMYLCASSFTGQETQYFGPGTRLLVL.

This clonotype is medium-sized. The rearrangement joins TRBV14 to TRBJ2-3; no reliable D call. V lost 0 bases and J 5 bases, leaving 15 bases between the germline ends. This CDR3 region has 16 residues. Looked up from germline, CDR1 is SGHDN and CDR2 is FVKESK. The CDR3 here is CASSQERSPRKDTQYF. DNA of the CDR3: TGTGCCAGCAGCCAAGAACGGAGTCCCCGAAAAGATACGCAGTATTTT. Full variable domain (rest looked up from reference TRBV14 and TRBJ2-3): EAGVTQFPSHSVIEKGQTVTLRCDPISGHDNLYWYRRVMGKEIKFLLHFVKESKQDESGMPNNRFLAERTGGTYSTLKVQPAELEDSGVYFCASSQERSPRKDTQYFGPGTRLTVL.

By sample share, this clonotype is medium-sized. This chain links TRBV28 with TRBJ2-7; 10 bases agree with TRBD2. This CDR3 has 17 amino acids. Germline CDR1 and CDR2: MDHEN and SYDVKM. V dropped 3 bases and J dropped 0; count of bases not matched to a gene: 8. The chain's CDR3 is CASSFALGTSDSYEQYF. CDR3 bases: TGTGCCAGCAGTTTCGCCCTCGGGACTAGCGACTCCTACGAGCAGTACTTC.

This clonotype counts as medium-sized. This chain uses TRBV28 with TRBJ2-1, with 10 bases aligning to TRBD2. Germline CDR1 MDHEN, CDR2 SYDVKM. Germline trimming cut 7 bases from V and 6 bases from J; bases unmatched to any gene: 15. This CDR3 has 17 amino acids. The CDR3 DNA sequence: TGTGCCAGCATTCCCCTGGTGACTAGCGGGCGGACCAATGAGCAGTTCTTC. Protein product: CASIPLVTSGRTNEQFF.

This clonotype is labeled as medium-sized (0.01 to 0.1%). This chain connects TRBV6-5 to TRBJ2-5; 13 bases are a match to TRBD2. V lost 4 bases, J lost 4 bases, and 6 bases stayed unmatched. The germline CDR1 and CDR2 sequences are MNHEY and SVGAGI. CDR3 length: 16 amino acids. This CDR3 is CASSSRLAGGPETQYF. In DNA form, the CDR3 reads TGTGCCAGCAGTTCACGACTAGCGGGGGGCCCAGAGACCCAGTACTTC.

Within the sample, this clonotype is medium-sized (0.01 to 0.1%). This rearrangement joins TRBV24-1 to TRBJ2-2, with D perhaps matching TRBD1 (6 bases). The germline gives CDR1 KGHDR, CDR2 SFDVKD. The germline V and J ends were trimmed by 4 bases and 3 bases, with 14 bases remaining between them. The CDR3 consists of 16 residues. DNA for the CDR3: TGTGCCACCAGTGACCCCGGACAGAAATACACCGGGGAGCTGTTTTTT. Translated, it gives CATSDPGQKYTGELFF.

By share of the sample, this clonotype is medium-sized. As DNA, the CDR3 is TGTGCCAGCCCTCCCCTGGGGGGGGCCAACTCCTACGAGCAGTACTTC. Its protein product is CASPPLGGANSYEQYF. This chain joins TRBV28 and TRBJ2-7; weak D call: TRBD2 (7 bases). The CDR3 is 16 residues long. V dropped 8 bases and J dropped 0 bases, with 20 bases sitting between them. Per the germline V gene, CDR1 is MDHEN and CDR2 is SYDVKM.

In this sample, this clonotype is medium-sized. The chain couples TRBV12-3 or TRBV12-4 to TRBJ2-7; 7 nucleotides agree with TRBD1. The V gene end was trimmed by 4 bases and the J gene end by 9 bases; junction bases not matched to a gene: 15. This CDR3 is 15 amino acids long. CDR3: CASSSPGTATGGQYF. The CDR3 DNA follows: TGTGCCAGCAGTTCCCCCGGGACAGCGACTGGGGGGCAGTACTTC.

The chain is built from TRBV6-5 and TRBJ2-7; no clear D gene. The V and J ends lost 3 bases and 4 bases respectively, with 13 bases between them. This CDR3 is 14 amino acids long. From germline, CDR1 is MNHEY and CDR2 SVGAGI. In DNA form, the CDR3 reads TGTGCCAGCAGTTATGGCAGGAAACCTTACGAGCAGTACTTC. Amino acid sequence: CASSYGRKPYEQYF.

This clonotype is medium-sized by share. The genes are TRBV6-2 or TRBV6-3 and TRBJ2-7, with D perhaps TRBD2 (5 bases). The CDR3 has 13 amino acids. Per the germline V gene, CDR1 is MNHEY and CDR2 is SVGEGT. The V end was cut by 2 bases, the J end by 3 bases, with 8 bases between. The CDR3 DNA reads as TGTGCCAGCAGTTACGACCGGGGCTACGAGCAGTACTTC. Amino acid sequence: CASSYDRGYEQYF.

In its sample, this clonotype ranks as large. This sequence joins TRBV19 and TRBJ1-1; 8 bases map to TRBD1. The J segment lost 7 bases and the V segment lost 5 bases, leaving 24 bases of the junction unmatched. The V gene's germline CDR1 is LNHDA and CDR2 SQIVND (reference sequence). There are 19 residues in the CDR3. The CDR3 spells CASSSTGGQTAPTRDEAFF. The CDR3 nucleotides are TGTGCCAGTAGTTCCACAGGGGGACAAACCGCCCCCACGCGGGATGAAGCTTTCTTT.

This clonotype rates as large. The chain employs TRBV5-4 and TRBJ1-1, with 7 bases fitting TRBD1. The germline V gene encodes CDR1 SGHNT and CDR2 YYREEE (reference sequence). The CDR3 is made up of 15 amino acids. The V and J ends lost 0 bases and 5 bases, in that order; junction bases with no gene match: 7. CDR3 in DNA: TGTGCCAGCAGCTTGGACAGGGGACCGGGGACTGAAGCTTTCTTT. Translated, it gives CASSLDRGPGTEAFF.

In its sample, this clonotype ranks as medium-sized. The chain has TRBV3-1 and TRBJ2-1; D ambiguous. Deletions cut 9 bases from V and 0 bases from J, with 18 bases between. The CDR3 has 16 amino acids. Per germline, CDR1 LGHDT and CDR2 YNNKEL (reference sequence). CDR3 bases: TGTGCCAGTACCCCTTCGGGCCTGGGCTCCTACAATGAGCAGTTCTTC. It yields the protein CASTPSGLGSYNEQFF.

This clonotype is termed medium-sized. The rearrangement links TRBV9 to TRBJ1-4, with D possibly being TRBD1 (5 bases). The ends were cut back, 4 bases at V and 5 bases at J, with 9 bases in the middle. CDR1 and CDR2 from the germline V gene are SGDLS and YYNGEE. This CDR3 has 13 residues. The DNA of the CDR3 is TGTGCCAGCAGCTACGGACAAAATGAAAAACTGTTTTTT. Amino acids: CASSYGQNEKLFF.

By frequency in the sample, this clonotype is large. V and J are TRBV2 and TRBJ2-2; D not certain. The V end lost 7 bases, the J end lost 6 bases, and 12 bases lay between the germline ends. The germline gives CDR1 SNHLY, CDR2 FYNNEI. CDR3 length: 13 residues. The CDR3 reads CASIERVPGELFF. As DNA, the CDR3 is TGTGCCAGCATAGAAAGGGTCCCCGGGGAGCTGTTTTTT.

By its share, this clonotype is medium-sized. The V gene is TRBV28, the J gene TRBJ2-7; 10 bases agree with TRBD1. Germline V gives CDR1 MDHEN, CDR2 SYDVKM. The V segment lost 11 bases and the J segment 5 bases; nucleotides outside the gene matches: 9. CDR3 length: 13 amino acids. The CDR3 is CAARDRGTHEQYF. The CDR3 DNA follows: TGTGCCGCCCGGGACAGGGGAACCCACGAGCAGTACTTC. The complete variable domain, with remaining parts taken from reference TRBV28 and TRBJ2-7, reads DVKVTQSSRYLVKRTGEKVFLECVQDMDHENMFWYRQDPGLGLRLIYFSYDVKMKEKGDIPEGYSVSREKKERFSLILESASTNQTSMYLCAARDRGTHEQYFGPGTRLTVT.

As regards this clonotype: Since a much larger clone is just one base distant, this may be a read error. The chain recombines TRBV19 with TRBJ2-1, with 10 bases that match TRBD2. CDR1 LNHDA and CDR2 SQIVND come from the germline V gene (reference sequence). The ends lost 6 bases at V and 7 bases at J; junction bases unmatched: 9. The CDR3 runs to 15 residues. The CDR3 region is CASRQASGSSNEQFF. The CDR3 DNA reads TGTGCCAGTAGGCAAGCTAGCGGGAGTTCAAATGAGCAGTTCTTC.

The rearrangement joins TRBV7-3 to TRBJ2-1; TRBD2 matches at 7 bases. CDR1 and CDR2 from the germline V gene are SGHTA and FQGTGA. The junction had 10 bases not matched to a gene; V was cut back by 1 base and J by 7 bases. This CDR3 contains 16 residues. CDR3 residues: CASSLISSGKANEQFF. The CDR3 bases are TGTGCCAGCAGCTTAATCTCCAGCGGGAAAGCTAATGAGCAGTTCTTC. Filled out from reference TRBV7-3 and TRBJ2-1, the complete variable domain reads GAGVSQTPSNKVTEKGKYVELRCDPISGHTALYWYRQSLGQGPEFLIYFQGTGAADDSGLPNDRFFAVRPEGSVSTLKIQRTERGDSAVYLCASSLISSGKANEQFFGPGTRLTVL.

Relative to its sample, this clonotype is medium-sized (0.01 to 0.1%). The V and J genes are TRBV19 and TRBJ2-3; a possible D gene is TRBD2 (5 bases). In germline, CDR1 is LNHDA, CDR2 SQIVND (reference sequence). This CDR3 is built from 14 residues. V shed 3 bases and J shed 1 base, with 8 bases lying between them. CDR3 protein: CASSMLAGTDTQYF. The CDR3 DNA sequence: TGTGCCAGTAGTATGCTAGCTGGCACAGATACGCAGTATTTT.

This clonotype is categorized as medium-sized. CDR3 region: CASRTSEAFF. CDR3 sequence (DNA): TGTGCCAGCAGAACTTCTGAAGCTTTCTTT. The chain carries TRBV12-3 or TRBV12-4 and TRBJ1-1; D is unresolved. V dropped 6 bases and J dropped 6 bases, with 5 bases sitting between them. The CDR3 has 10 residues.